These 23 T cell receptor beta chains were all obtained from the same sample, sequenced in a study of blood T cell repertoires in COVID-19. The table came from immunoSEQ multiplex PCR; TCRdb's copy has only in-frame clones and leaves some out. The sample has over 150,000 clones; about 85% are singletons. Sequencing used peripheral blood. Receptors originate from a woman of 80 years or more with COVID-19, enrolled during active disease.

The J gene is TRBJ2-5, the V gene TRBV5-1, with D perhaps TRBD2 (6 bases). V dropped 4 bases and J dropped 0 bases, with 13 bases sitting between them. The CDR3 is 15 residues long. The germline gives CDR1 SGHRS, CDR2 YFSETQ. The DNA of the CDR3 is TGCGCCAGCAGCCCAACTGCGGGAAACCAAGAGACCCAGTACTTC. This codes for CASSPTAGNQETQYF. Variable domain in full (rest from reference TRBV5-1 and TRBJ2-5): KAGVTQTPRYLIKTRGQQVTLSCSPISGHRSVSWYQQTPGQGLQFLFEYFSETQRNKGNFPGRFSGRQFSNSRSEMNVSTLELGDSALYLCASSPTAGNQETQYFGPGTRLLVL.

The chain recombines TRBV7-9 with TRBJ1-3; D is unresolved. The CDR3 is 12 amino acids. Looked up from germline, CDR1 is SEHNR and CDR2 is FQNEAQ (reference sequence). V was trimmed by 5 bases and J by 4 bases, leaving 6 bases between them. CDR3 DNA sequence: TGTGCCAGCAGCGAAGCGGGAAACACCATATATTTT. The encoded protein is CASSEAGNTIYF. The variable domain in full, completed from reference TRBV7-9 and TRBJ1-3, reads DTGVSQNPRHKITKRGQNVTFRCDPISEHNRLYWYRQTLGQGPEFLTYFQNEAQLEKSRLLSDRFSAERPKGSFSTLEIQRTEQGDSAMYLCASSEAGNTIYFGEGSWLTVV.

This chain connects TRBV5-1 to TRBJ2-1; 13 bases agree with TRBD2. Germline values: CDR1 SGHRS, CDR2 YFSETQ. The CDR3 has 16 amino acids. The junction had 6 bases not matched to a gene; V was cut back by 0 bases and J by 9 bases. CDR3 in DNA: TGCGCCAGCAGCTTGGCCACTAGCGGGGGGGCCTCTGAGCAGTTCTTC. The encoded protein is CASSLATSGGASEQFF.

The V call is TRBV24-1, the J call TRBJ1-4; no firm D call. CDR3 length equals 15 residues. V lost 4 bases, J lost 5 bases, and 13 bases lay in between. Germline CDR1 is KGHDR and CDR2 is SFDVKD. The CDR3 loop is CATSDSRGGNEKLFF. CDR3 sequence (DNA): TGTGCCACCAGTGACTCTCGGGGAGGGAATGAAAAACTGTTTTTT.

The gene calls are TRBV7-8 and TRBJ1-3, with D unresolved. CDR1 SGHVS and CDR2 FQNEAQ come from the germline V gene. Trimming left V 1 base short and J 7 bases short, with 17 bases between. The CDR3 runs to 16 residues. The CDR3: CASSLVLSNEPNTIYF. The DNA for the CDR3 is TGTGCCAGCAGCTTAGTCCTGAGTAATGAGCCGAACACCATATATTTT.

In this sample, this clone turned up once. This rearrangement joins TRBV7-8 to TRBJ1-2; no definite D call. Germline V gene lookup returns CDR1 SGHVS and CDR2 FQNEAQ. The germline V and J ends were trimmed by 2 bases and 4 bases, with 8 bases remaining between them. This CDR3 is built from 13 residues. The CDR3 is CASSLNPSYGYTF. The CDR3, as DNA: TGTGCCAGCAGCTTAAATCCCAGCTATGGCTACACCTTC.

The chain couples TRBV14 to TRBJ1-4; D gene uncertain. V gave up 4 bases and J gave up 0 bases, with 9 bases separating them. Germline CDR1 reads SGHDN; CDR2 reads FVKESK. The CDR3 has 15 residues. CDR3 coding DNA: TGTGCCAGCAGCCCCGCTTCGGCAACTAATGAAAAACTGTTTTTT. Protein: CASSPASATNEKLFF.

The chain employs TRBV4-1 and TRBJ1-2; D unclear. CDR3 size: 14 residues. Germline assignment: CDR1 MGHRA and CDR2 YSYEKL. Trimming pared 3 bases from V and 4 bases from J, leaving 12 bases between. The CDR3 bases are TGCGCCAGCAGCCAGTCCGACGGGGTCTATGGCTACACCTTC. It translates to CASSQSDGVYGYTF.

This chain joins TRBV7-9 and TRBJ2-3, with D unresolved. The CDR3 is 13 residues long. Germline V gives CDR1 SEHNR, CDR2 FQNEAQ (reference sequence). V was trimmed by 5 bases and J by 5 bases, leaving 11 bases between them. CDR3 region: CASSQDERDTQYF. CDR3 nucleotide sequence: TGTGCCAGCAGCCAGGATGAACGAGATACGCAGTATTTT.

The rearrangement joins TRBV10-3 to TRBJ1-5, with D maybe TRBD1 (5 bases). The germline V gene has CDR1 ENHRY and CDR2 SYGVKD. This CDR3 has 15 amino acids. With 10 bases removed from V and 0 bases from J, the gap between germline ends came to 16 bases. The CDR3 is CATGTSSGSNQPQHF. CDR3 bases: TGTGCCACAGGGACTTCGTCGGGTAGCAATCAGCCCCAGCATTTT.

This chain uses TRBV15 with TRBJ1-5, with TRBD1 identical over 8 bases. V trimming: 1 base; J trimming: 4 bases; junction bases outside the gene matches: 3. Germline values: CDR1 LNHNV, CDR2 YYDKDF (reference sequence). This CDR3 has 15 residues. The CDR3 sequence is CATSRVTGGNQPQHF. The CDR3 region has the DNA TGTGCCACCAGCAGAGTTACAGGGGGGAATCAGCCCCAGCATTTT.

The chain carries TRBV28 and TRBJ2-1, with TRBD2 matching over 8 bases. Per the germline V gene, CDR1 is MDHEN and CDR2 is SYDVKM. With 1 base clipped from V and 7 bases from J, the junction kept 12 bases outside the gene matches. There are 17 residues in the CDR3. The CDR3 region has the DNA TGTGCCAGCAGTTTATTGGTGATAGCGGGATATTCTAATGAGCAGTTCTTC. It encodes CASSLLVIAGYSNEQFF.

CDR3 sequence (DNA): TGTGCCAGCAGTTCTCCCGACAGGGGCTATGGCTACACCTTC. Translated, it gives CASSSPDRGYGYTF. V gene TRBV6-5 combines with J gene TRBJ1-2; 8 bases agree with TRBD1. Germline CDR1 is MNHEY and CDR2 is SVGAGI. With V trimmed by 4 bases and J by 4 bases, 5 bases remained unmatched. The CDR3 is made up of 14 amino acids.

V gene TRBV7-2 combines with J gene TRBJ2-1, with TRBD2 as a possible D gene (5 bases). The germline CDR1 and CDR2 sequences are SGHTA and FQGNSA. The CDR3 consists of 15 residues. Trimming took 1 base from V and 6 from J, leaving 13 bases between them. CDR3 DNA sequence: TGTGCCAGCAGCTTAGTACGGGGTAGTAGCAATGAGCAGTTCTTC. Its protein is CASSLVRGSSNEQFF.

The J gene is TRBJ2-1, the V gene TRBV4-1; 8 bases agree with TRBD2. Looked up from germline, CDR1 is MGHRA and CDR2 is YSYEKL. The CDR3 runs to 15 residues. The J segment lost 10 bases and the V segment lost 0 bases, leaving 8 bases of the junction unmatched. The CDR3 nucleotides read TGCGCCAGCAGCCAAGATGGAGGACTAGCACGGGAGCAGTTCTTC. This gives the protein CASSQDGGLAREQFF.

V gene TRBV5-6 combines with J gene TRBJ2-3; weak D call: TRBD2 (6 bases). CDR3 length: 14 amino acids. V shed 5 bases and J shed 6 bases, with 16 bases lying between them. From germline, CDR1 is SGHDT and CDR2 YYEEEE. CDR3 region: CASRIGGTPDTQYF. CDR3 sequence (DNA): TGTGCCAGCAGAATAGGCGGGACCCCCGATACGCAGTATTTT.

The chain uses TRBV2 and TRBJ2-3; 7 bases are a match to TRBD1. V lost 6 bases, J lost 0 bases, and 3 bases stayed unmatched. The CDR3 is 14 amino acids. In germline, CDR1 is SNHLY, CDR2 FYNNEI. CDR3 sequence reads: CASRQQGSTDTQYF. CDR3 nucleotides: TGTGCCAGCAGGCAACAGGGGAGCACAGATACGCAGTATTTT.

DNA for the CDR3: TGCGCCAGCAGCCTGACAGGGGGCCAGGGAGAGACCCAGTACTTC. Its protein is CASSLTGGQGETQYF. The chain has TRBV5-1 and TRBJ2-5, with TRBD1 identical over 10 bases. The CDR3 is 15 residues long. Germline V CDR1 and CDR2: SGHRS, YFSETQ. V was clipped by 4 bases and J by 4 bases; unmatched bases: 7.

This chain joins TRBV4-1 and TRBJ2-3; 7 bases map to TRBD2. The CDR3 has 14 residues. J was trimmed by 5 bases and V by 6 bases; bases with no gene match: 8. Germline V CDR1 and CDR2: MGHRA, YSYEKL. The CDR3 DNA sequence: TGCGCCAGCAGTCGGTACCTAGCGGAAGATACGCAGTATTTT. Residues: CASSRYLAEDTQYF.

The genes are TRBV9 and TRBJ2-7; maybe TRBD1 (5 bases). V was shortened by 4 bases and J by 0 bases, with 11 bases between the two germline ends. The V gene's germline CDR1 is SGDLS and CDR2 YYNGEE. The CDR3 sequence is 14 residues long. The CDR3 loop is CASSKWGSSYEQYF. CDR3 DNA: TGTGCCAGCAGCAAATGGGGCAGCTCCTACGAGCAGTACTTC.

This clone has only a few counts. CDR3 coding DNA: TGCGCCAGCAGCCAAGCCCTGCTGCGGGGGTTGGGGCATGGCTACACCTTC. Its protein is CASSQALLRGLGHGYTF. This chain uses TRBV4-1 with TRBJ1-2, with D perhaps TRBD1 (5 bases). V lost 1 base and J 6 bases, leaving 21 bases between the germline ends. The germline gives CDR1 MGHRA, CDR2 YSYEKL. The CDR3 is made up of 17 amino acids.

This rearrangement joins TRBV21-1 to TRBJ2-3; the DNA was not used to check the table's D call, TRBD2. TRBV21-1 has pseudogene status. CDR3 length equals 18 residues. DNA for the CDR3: TGTGCCAGCAGCAAAGTTCCGGGCCCGGGACGGGGGGAGATGGGAGGGTATTTT. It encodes CASSKVPGPGRGEMGGYF.

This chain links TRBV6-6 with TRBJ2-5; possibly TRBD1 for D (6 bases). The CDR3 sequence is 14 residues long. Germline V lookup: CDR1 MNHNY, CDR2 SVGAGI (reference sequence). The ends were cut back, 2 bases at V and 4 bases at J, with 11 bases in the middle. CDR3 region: CASSYTGQPETQYF. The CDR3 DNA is TGTGCCAGCAGTTACACAGGACAGCCAGAGACCCAGTACTTC.